The clone carrying this TCR beta chain was counted ten times or more. Its antigen is not known. Donors uniformly comprised healthy Caucasians. These data are taken from a study of identical twins. Findings of the study overall: Researchers reported weaker excess twin sharing in beta out-of-frame sequences. One should note that invariant MAIT and iNKT cells could partly confound zero-insertion analyses.

The V end was cut by 8 bases, the J end by 2 bases, with 16 bases between. Looked up from germline, CDR1 is SNHLY and CDR2 is FYNNEI. This CDR3 contains 14 residues. Each CDR3 protein is one row after TCRdb ran MiXCR on the 5' RACE reads. The table has under 900,000 distinct CDR3 sequences, around a sixth seen once. The data were also submitted as part of a second study, on T cells expressing NK-cell markers. Per that study: The study found these clonotypes also leading the CD3+CD56-NKG2C+ fraction in a few donors.

The sequence came from a woman between 18 and 29 years old in good health. The chain combines TRBV2 with TRBJ2-7, with a tentative D call TRBD2 (5 bases). The specimen sequenced was PBMCs. CDR3 nucleotide sequence: TGTGCCAGCGAGCGGACCTACAAAGCCTACGAGCAGTACTTC. This gives the protein CASERTYKAYEQYF.